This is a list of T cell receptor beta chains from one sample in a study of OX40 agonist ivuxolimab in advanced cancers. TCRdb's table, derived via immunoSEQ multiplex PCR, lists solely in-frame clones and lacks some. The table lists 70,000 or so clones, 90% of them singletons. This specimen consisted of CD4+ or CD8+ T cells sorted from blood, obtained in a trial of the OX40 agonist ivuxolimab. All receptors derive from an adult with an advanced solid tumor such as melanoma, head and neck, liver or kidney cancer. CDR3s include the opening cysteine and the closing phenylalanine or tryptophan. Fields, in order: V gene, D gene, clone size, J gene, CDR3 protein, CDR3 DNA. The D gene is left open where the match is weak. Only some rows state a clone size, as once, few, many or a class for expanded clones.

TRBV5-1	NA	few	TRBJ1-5	CASSFGGDNQPQHF	TGCGCCAGCAGCTTCGGGGGTGACAATCAGCCCCAGCATTTT
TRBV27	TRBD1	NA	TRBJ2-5	CASRGTGRGETQYF	TGTGCCAGCAGGGGGACAGGGAGAGGAGAGACCCAGTACTTC
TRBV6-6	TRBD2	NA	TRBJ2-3	CASRGTSEADTQYF	TGTGCCAGCAGGGGGACTAGCGAGGCAGATACGCAGTATTTT
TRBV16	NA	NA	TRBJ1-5	CASSQYNFGQPQHF	TGTGCCAGCAGCCAATATAACTTTGGACAGCCCCAGCATTTT
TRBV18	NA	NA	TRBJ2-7	CASSPPGPGSYEQYF	TGTGCCAGCTCCCCACCCGGACCAGGCTCCTACGAGCAGTACTTC
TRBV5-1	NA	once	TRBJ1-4	CASSLGGATNEKLFF	TGCGCCAGCAGCCTGGGGGGCGCGACTAATGAAAAACTGTTTTTT
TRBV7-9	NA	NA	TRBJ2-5	CASSSPGEEVETQYF	TGTGCCAGCAGTTCACCCGGGGAGGAGGTAGAGACCCAGTACTTC
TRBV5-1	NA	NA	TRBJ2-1	CASSSRPGPTSYNEQFF	TGCGCCAGCAGCTCACGCCCGGGACCAACCTCCTACAATGAGCAGTTCTTC
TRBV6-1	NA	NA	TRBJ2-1	CASNPPSDSYNEQFF	TGTGCCAGCAATCCCCCCTCTGACTCCTACAATGAGCAGTTCTTC
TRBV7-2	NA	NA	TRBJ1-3	CASSLGTGALPEVTIYF	TGTGCCAGCAGCTTAGGTACGGGGGCTCTTCCGGAGGTCACCATATATTTT
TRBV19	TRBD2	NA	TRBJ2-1	CASSIGTSGSGNEQFF	TGTGCCAGTAGTATAGGGACTAGCGGGAGTGGCAATGAGCAGTTCTTC
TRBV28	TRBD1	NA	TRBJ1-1	CASSPPGQGETFF	TGTGCCAGCAGTCCCCCGGGACAGGGGGAAACTTTCTTT
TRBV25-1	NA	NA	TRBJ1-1	CASTGSGRTEAFF	TGTGCCAGCACCGGTTCGGGGAGAACTGAAGCTTTCTTT
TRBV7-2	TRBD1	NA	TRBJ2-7	CASSLAPGQGVYEQYF	TGTGCCAGCAGCTTAGCGCCGGGACAGGGGGTGTACGAGCAGTACTTC
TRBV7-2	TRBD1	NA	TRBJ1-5	CAISGGGSNQPQHF	TGTGCCATCTCAGGGGGCGGAAGCAATCAGCCCCAGCATTTT